This TCR beta chain was documented in a study of shared clonotypes between healthy human individuals. The CDR3 runs 14 residues. V lost 4 bases and J lost 2, with 12 bases in between. Germline V gene sequence: CDR1 SGHVS, CDR2 FNYEAQ. Assay used: immunoSEQ multiplex PCR; TCRdb lists only in-frame clones, some missing. The table records under 2,000,000 clones, approximately 94% of them present only once. CD8 cells regarded as naive lacked CD45RO, were positively chosen for CCR7, and omitted terminally differentiated effector memory CD45RA+ cells. The sequence was obtained from a man younger than 35 in good health. Sample: naive CD8+ T cells sorted from blood. The chain employs TRBV7-6 and TRBJ2-7; D assignment may be TRBD1 or TRBD2 (5 bases each). CDR3 loop: CASSSGTSTYEQYF. The CDR3 nucleotides read TGTGCCAGCAGCTCCGGGACGAGCACCTACGAGCAGTACTTC.